One and the same sample provided the 28 T cell receptor beta chains below, sequenced in a study of memory CD4+ T cells and cytomegalovirus serostatus. Only in-frame clones appear in the TCRdb table, and some are missing; sequencing was by immunoSEQ multiplex PCR. The table lists 55,000 to 65,000 clones, 82% of them singletons, with 0.4% in the top ten. The sort gate was single viable CD3+CD4+CD8-CD45RO+ cells for memory CD4+ T cells. What was sequenced was memory CD4+ T cells from blood. The receptors derive from an adult in good health and CMV-seronegative.

The rearrangement joins TRBV21-1 to TRBJ1-4; TRBD1, the table's D call, lacks a check against the DNA. TRBV21-1 is listed as a pseudogene. The CDR3 is 14 amino acids. The CDR3 here is CASSKEGTDEKLFF. The CDR3 DNA sequence: TGTGCCAGCAGCAAAGAGGGGACAGATGAAAAACTGTTTTTT.

The rearrangement links TRBV5-1 to TRBJ1-4; the D is unclear. Germline CDR1 reads SGHRS; CDR2 reads YFSETQ. Trimming pared 6 bases from V and 3 bases from J, leaving 12 bases between. The CDR3 length is 14 residues. CDR3 sequence reads: CASTLSGPNEKLFF. DNA of the CDR3: TGCGCCAGCACCCTTTCCGGGCCTAATGAAAAACTGTTTTTT.

The chain has TRBV25-1 and TRBJ1-3, with 8 bases that match TRBD1. CDR1 MGHDK and CDR2 SYGVNS come from the germline V gene. V lost 4 bases to trimming and J lost 0 bases; unmatched junction nucleotides: 5. This CDR3 has 16 amino acids. Here the CDR3 DNA reads TGTGCCAGCAGTGGGCAGGGGGCCGTCTCTGGAAACACCATATATTTT. Encoded protein: CASSGQGAVSGNTIYF.

The chain has TRBV11-2 and TRBJ2-5; D not resolved. Trimming shortened V by 4 bases and J by 4 bases, and 13 bases separated the two germline ends. Germline-derived CDR1 and CDR2 are SGHAT and FQNNGV. The CDR3 loop spans 14 amino acids. CDR3 region: CASSSIGRSETQYF. The CDR3 nucleotides read TGTGCCAGCAGCTCAATAGGGCGGTCAGAGACCCAGTACTTC.

V usage is TRBV5-4 and J usage is TRBJ1-2; 9 bases match TRBD1. The CDR3 covers 13 residues. Per germline, CDR1 SGHNT and CDR2 YYREEE (reference sequence). The junction had 2 bases not matched to a gene; V was cut back by 4 bases and J by 4 bases. The CDR3: CASSMGQGYGYTF. As DNA, the CDR3 is TGTGCCAGCAGCATGGGACAGGGCTATGGCTACACCTTC.

A single count supports this clone. The chain is built from TRBV6-6 and TRBJ2-7, with D possibly matching TRBD2 (6 bases). This CDR3 has 13 amino acids. In germline, CDR1 is MNHNY, CDR2 SVGAGI (reference sequence). The V and J ends lost 6 bases and 3 bases respectively, with 12 bases between them. This CDR3 is CASSPGGYYEQYF. CDR3 DNA: TGTGCCAGCAGCCCCGGAGGGTACTACGAGCAGTACTTC.

This chain connects TRBV30 to TRBJ2-5; D gene ambiguous. V lost 2 bases and J lost 2, with 12 bases in between. Per the germline V gene, CDR1 is GTSNPN and CDR2 is SVGIG (reference sequence). The CDR3 sequence is 14 residues long. The CDR3 nucleotides read TGTGCCTGGAGTAGGAGTGGGATTCAAGAGACCCAGTACTTC. Translation gives CAWSRSGIQETQYF.

V is TRBV5-4 and J is TRBJ2-1; a weak D match, TRBD1 (6 bases). Trimming pared 1 base from V and 4 bases from J, leaving 12 bases between. This CDR3 comprises 15 residues. Germline V gives CDR1 SGHNT, CDR2 YYREEE (reference sequence). The CDR3 sequence is CASSLRDTGYNEQFF. The CDR3 nucleotides are TGTGCCAGCAGCTTGAGGGACACGGGATACAATGAGCAGTTCTTC.

This clone appeared once. The chain uses TRBV15 and TRBJ2-7; D uncertain. The germline V gene has CDR1 LNHNV and CDR2 YYDKDF (reference sequence). V dropped 0 bases and J dropped 4 bases, with 13 bases sitting between them. The CDR3 covers 15 residues. CDR3 in amino acids: CATSRDRPGAYEQYF. CDR3 nucleotides: TGTGCCACCAGCAGAGATAGGCCAGGAGCTTACGAGCAGTACTTC. Full variable domain (remainder filled in from reference TRBV15 and TRBJ2-7): DAMVIQNPRYQVTQFGKPVTLSCSQTLNHNVMYWYQQKSSQAPKLLFHYYDKDFNNEADTPDNFQSRRPNTSFCFLDIRSPGLGDTAMYLCATSRDRPGAYEQYFGPGTRLTVT.

The gene calls are TRBV9 and TRBJ2-1, with D possibly being TRBD1 or TRBD2 (6 bases each). V lost 0 bases and J lost 8, with 12 bases in between. The length of the CDR3 is 14 residues. The germline V gene has CDR1 SGDLS and CDR2 YYNGEE. As DNA, the CDR3 is TGTGCCAGCAGCGTAGCCCCCGGGGGCTATGAGCAGTTCTTC. It encodes CASSVAPGGYEQFF. The full variable domain, in which reference TRBV9 and TRBJ2-1 provide the parts outside the CDR3, is DSGVTQTPKHLITATGQRVTLRCSPRSGDLSVYWYQQSLDQGLQFLIQYYNGEERAKGNILERFSAQQFPDLHSELNLSSLELGDSALYFCASSVAPGGYEQFFGPGTRLTVL.

For the CDR3, the DNA is TGTGCCAGCAGGACGACAGGGGAGAATCAGCCCCAGCATTTT. It yields the protein CASRTTGENQPQHF. The chain combines TRBV28 with TRBJ1-5; 8 bases are shared with TRBD1. Germline V gene data show CDR1 as MDHEN and CDR2 as SYDVKM. The CDR3 totals 14 residues. V was pared by 6 bases and J by 4 bases, with 5 bases of the junction left unmatched.

This chain uses TRBV9 with TRBJ1-6, with D tentatively TRBD1 (5 bases). V was pared by 3 bases and J by 10 bases, with 20 bases between. Germline CDR1 reads SGDLS; CDR2 reads YYNGEE. CDR3 size: 16 residues. The CDR3 loop reads CASSAGTEAFGSPLHF. Written as DNA, the CDR3 is TGTGCCAGCAGCGCGGGGACCGAAGCTTTCGGGTCACCCCTCCACTTT.

The chain joins TRBV5-1 to TRBJ2-3; D is possibly TRBD2 (6 bases). The V gene lost 4 bases and the J gene lost 2 bases, with 14 bases spanning the gap. CDR1 SGHRS and CDR2 YFSETQ come from the germline V gene. This CDR3 comprises 15 residues. CDR3 sequence reads: CASSPGRGNTDTQYF. The CDR3 DNA follows: TGCGCCAGCAGCCCAGGGCGGGGTAACACAGATACGCAGTATTTT.

The genes are TRBV19 and TRBJ1-3; D is uncertain. Germline CDR1 LNHDA, CDR2 SQIVND (reference sequence). CDR3 length: 16 amino acids. The V gene lost 1 base and the J gene lost 0 bases, with 10 bases spanning the gap. DNA for the CDR3: TGTGCCAGTAGTATAGGTTCCAGCCGCTCTGGAAACACCATATATTTT. Protein sequence: CASSIGSSRSGNTIYF.

As DNA, the CDR3 is TGTGCCAGCAGCGTAGGTGCGGGCTTTCAAGAGACCCAGTACTTC. Translation: CASSVGAGFQETQYF. V is TRBV9 and J is TRBJ2-5; D is perhaps TRBD2 (5 bases). Germline V CDR1 and CDR2: SGDLS, YYNGEE. V lost 0 bases, J lost 2 bases, and 11 bases lay in between. The CDR3 covers 15 residues.

The genes are TRBV7-8 and TRBJ1-1; no definite D call. The V and J ends lost 5 bases and 0 bases respectively, with 13 bases between them. Germline CDR1 SGHVS, CDR2 FQNEAQ. This CDR3 spans 15 amino acids. The CDR3 reads CASSLTPGMNTEAFF. CDR3 in DNA: TGTGCCAGCAGCCTAACTCCGGGGATGAACACTGAAGCTTTCTTT.

V gene TRBV7-3 combines with J gene TRBJ2-1, with 9 bases lining up with TRBD1. This CDR3 comprises 16 residues. With 3 bases clipped from V and 6 bases from J, the junction kept 9 bases outside the gene matches. Germline V gene data show CDR1 as SGHTA and CDR2 as FQGTGA. Written as DNA, the CDR3 is TGTGCCAGCAGCTTGGGTAGGGGGACAGGGAGCAATGAGCAGTTCTTC. It is translated as CASSLGRGTGSNEQFF.

J is TRBJ1-6 and V is TRBV28; the D gene is possibly TRBD1 (6 bases). Per the germline V gene, CDR1 is MDHEN and CDR2 is SYDVKM. V was shortened by 7 bases and J by 7 bases, with 11 bases between the two germline ends. The CDR3 covers 13 residues. CDR3 bases: TGTGCCAGCATGAGGCAGGGGAATTCACCCCTCCACTTT. Translated, it gives CASMRQGNSPLHF.

This chain joins TRBV15 and TRBJ1-2; D not certain. Germline lookup yields CDR1 LNHNV and CDR2 YYDKDF (reference sequence). The CDR3 has 14 amino acids. V lost 1 base to trimming and J lost 7 bases, with 13 bases between them. In DNA, the CDR3 is TGTGCCACCAGCAGAGCTGGGGATGAGAGTGGCTACACCTTC. Protein product: CATSRAGDESGYTF.

The chain is built from TRBV19 and TRBJ2-6, with a weak D call TRBD2 (5 bases). Trimming removed 5 bases at V and 0 bases at J, with 20 bases between. Germline CDR1 LNHDA, CDR2 SQIVND (reference sequence). The CDR3 is 19 residues long. The CDR3 here is CASSPMRAAMISGANVLTF. In DNA, the CDR3 is TGTGCCAGTAGTCCTATGCGAGCGGCCATGATCTCTGGGGCCAACGTCCTGACTTTC.

The genes are TRBV9 and TRBJ2-3; no clear D gene. V was shortened by 2 bases and J by 1 base, with 14 bases between the two germline ends. The CDR3 has 16 residues. Germline V lookup: CDR1 SGDLS, CDR2 YYNGEE. The CDR3 DNA sequence: TGTGCCAGCAGCGTCCGACCCACAGTGGGCACAGATACGCAGTATTTT. Translated: CASSVRPTVGTDTQYF. Variable domain in full (rest from reference TRBV9 and TRBJ2-3): DSGVTQTPKHLITATGQRVTLRCSPRSGDLSVYWYQQSLDQGLQFLIQYYNGEERAKGNILERFSAQQFPDLHSELNLSSLELGDSALYFCASSVRPTVGTDTQYFGPGTRLTVL.

V is TRBV30 and J is TRBJ2-3, with 8 bases identical to TRBD2. This CDR3 is 15 amino acids long. Germline lookup yields CDR1 GTSNPN and CDR2 SVGIG (reference sequence). With V trimmed by 3 bases and J by 1 base, 6 bases remained unmatched. This chain's CDR3 is CAWSAGGARTDTQYF. Here the CDR3 DNA reads TGTGCCTGGAGCGCCGGGGGGGCTCGCACAGATACGCAGTATTTT.

V usage is TRBV5-1 and J usage is TRBJ1-6; unclear D gene. From germline, CDR1 is SGHRS and CDR2 YFSETQ. The V end was cut by 0 bases, the J end by 6 bases, with 10 bases between. The CDR3 is 15 amino acids. The CDR3 spells CASSLAEQTNSPLHF. The CDR3 region has the DNA TGCGCCAGCAGCTTGGCCGAACAGACTAATTCACCCCTCCACTTT.

The chain's CDR3 is CASSPWGSVETQYF. The CDR3 DNA reads TGTGCCAGCAGCCCCTGGGGCAGCGTCGAGACCCAGTACTTC. The V gene is TRBV7-2, the J gene TRBJ2-5; tentative D call: TRBD1 (5 bases). The CDR3 has 14 amino acids. Germline CDR1 and CDR2: SGHTA and FQGNSA. V lost 5 bases, J lost 5 bases, and 15 bases lay in between. Together with reference TRBV7-2 and TRBJ2-5, the CDR3 gives the full variable domain: GAGVSQSPSNKVTEKGKDVELRCDPISGHTALYWYRQSLGQGLEFLIYFQGNSAPDKSGLPSDRFSAERTGGSVSTLTIQRTQQEDSAVYLCASSPWGSVETQYFGPGTRLLVL.

J is TRBJ2-5 and V is TRBV7-2, with 7 bases aligning to TRBD2. The CDR3 is 14 residues long. V lost 5 bases and J lost 6; bases outside the gene matches: 9. Germline CDR1 is SGHTA and CDR2 is FQGNSA. The CDR3 DNA follows: TGTGCCAGCAGCCGGGGGGAGGGCCTAAAGACCCAGTACTTC. It yields the protein CASSRGEGLKTQYF.

V is TRBV7-2 and J is TRBJ2-7; perhaps TRBD1 as D (6 bases). The V gene's germline CDR1 is SGHTA and CDR2 FQGNSA. CDR3 length: 13 residues. V dropped 6 bases and J dropped 6 bases, with 15 bases sitting between them. The CDR3 bases are TGTGCCAGCAGGGGGGCCTTTTTTGGCGAGCAGTACTTC. This gives the protein CASRGAFFGEQYF.

This chain connects TRBV4-3 to TRBJ2-1; TRBD2 aligns across 12 bases. The V and J ends lost 0 bases and 4 bases, in that order; junction bases with no gene match: 10. The CDR3 length is 19 residues. Germline CDR1 and CDR2: LGHNA and YSLEER. CDR3: CASSQDITSGGPWYNEQFF. As DNA, the CDR3 is TGCGCCAGCAGCCAAGATATTACTAGCGGGGGGCCATGGTACAATGAGCAGTTCTTC.

This sequence joins TRBV28 and TRBJ2-7; D call uncertain. Germline values: CDR1 MDHEN, CDR2 SYDVKM. The CDR3 spans 14 residues. V gave up 2 bases and J gave up 4 bases, with 12 bases separating them. CDR3 sequence (DNA): TGTGCCAGCAGTTTAGGCCTGAAGGGTTACGAGCAGTACTTC. Translation: CASSLGLKGYEQYF.